This T cell receptor (beta chain) was recovered during a study of identical twins. Trimming removed 2 bases from V and 10 bases from J; junction bases left unmatched: 6. The CDR3 is 15 amino acids. CDR1 and CDR2 (germline): MNHEY, SVGAGI. As to this clonotype: Its matching antigen is unknown.

Study-level points and caveats: The analysis was cross-sectional rather than longitudinal within donors.

Template switching created a universal primer site, and the cDNA included unique molecular identifiers. TCRdb redid the calling of the 5' RACE reads with MiXCR, one entry per CDR3 protein. The table records over 600,000 distinct CDR3 sequences, about 20% of them present only once. This sample was also put to use in a study of T cells expressing NK-cell markers. That report adds: Just one sequenced donor of eight was HCMV-seronegative, while seven were seropositive. Similarly, these clonotypes led the CD3+CD56-NKG2C+ fraction as well in several donors.

V and J are TRBV6-5 and TRBJ1-6; 9 positions match TRBD1. The receptor comes from a woman aged 18-29 years in good health. Sequenced material: PBMCs. For the CDR3, the DNA is TGTGCCAGCAGTTACCTTGACAGGGGGGACTCACCCCTCCACTTT. This gives the protein CASSYLDRGDSPLHF.